What follows describes a single TCR beta chain. The antigen remains unidentified. The data are from a study of T cell responses to AZD1222 COVID-19 vaccine. Overall study: Analyses pooled second doses at about 4 or about 12 weeks.

Data came from immunoSEQ multiplex PCR; TCRdb stores just in-frame clones and leaves some out. The sample has nearly 95,000 clones, almost 90% seen once. Overall study findings and caveats: Baseline serostatus was positive in only a handful of AZD1222 recipients. Compared with day 0, the breadth and depth of the Spike-specific TCR repertoire rose significantly after two doses of AZD1222.

The sequences come from peripheral blood, collected on day 0 of AZD1222 vaccination. The TCR sequence derives from an adult in good health.

For the CDR3, the DNA is TGTGCCAGCAGCCAAGTTGGTGGAAACACCATATATTTT. Encoded protein: CASSQVGGNTIYF. The chain combines TRBV3-1 (or the pseudogene TRBV3-2) with TRBJ1-3; no firm D call. Deletions cut 1 base from V and 3 bases from J, with 4 bases between. This CDR3 region has 13 residues. The germline CDR1 and CDR2 sequences are LGHDT and YNNKEL (reference sequence).